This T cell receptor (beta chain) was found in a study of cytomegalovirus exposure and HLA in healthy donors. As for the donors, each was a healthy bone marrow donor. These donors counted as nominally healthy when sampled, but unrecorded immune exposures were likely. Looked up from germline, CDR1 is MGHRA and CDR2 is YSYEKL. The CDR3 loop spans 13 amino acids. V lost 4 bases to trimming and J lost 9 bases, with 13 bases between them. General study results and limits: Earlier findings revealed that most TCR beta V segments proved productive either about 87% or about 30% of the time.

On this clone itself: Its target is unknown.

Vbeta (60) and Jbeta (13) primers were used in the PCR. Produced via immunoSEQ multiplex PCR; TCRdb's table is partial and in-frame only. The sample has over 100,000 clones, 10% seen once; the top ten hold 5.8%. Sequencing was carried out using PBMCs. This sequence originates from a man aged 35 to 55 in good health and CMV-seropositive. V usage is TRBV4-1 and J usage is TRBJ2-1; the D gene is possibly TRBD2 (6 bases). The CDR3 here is CASSRGRRGEQFF. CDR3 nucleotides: TGCGCCAGCAGCCGAGGACGGCGGGGTGAGCAGTTCTTC.